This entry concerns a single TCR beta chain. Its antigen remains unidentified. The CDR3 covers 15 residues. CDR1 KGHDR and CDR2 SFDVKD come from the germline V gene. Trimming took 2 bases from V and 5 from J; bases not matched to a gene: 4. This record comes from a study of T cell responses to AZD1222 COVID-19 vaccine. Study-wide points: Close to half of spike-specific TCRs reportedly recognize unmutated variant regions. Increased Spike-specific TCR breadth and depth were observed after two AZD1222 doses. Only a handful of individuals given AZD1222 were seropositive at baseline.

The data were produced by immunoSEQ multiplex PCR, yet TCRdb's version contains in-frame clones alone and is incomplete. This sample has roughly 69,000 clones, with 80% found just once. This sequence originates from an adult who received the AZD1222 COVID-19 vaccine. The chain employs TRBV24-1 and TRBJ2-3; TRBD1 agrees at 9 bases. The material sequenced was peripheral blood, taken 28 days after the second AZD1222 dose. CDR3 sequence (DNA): TGTGCCACCAGTGATTCACAGGGGGCCGGAGATACGCAGTATTTT. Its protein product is CATSDSQGAGDTQYF.